This T cell receptor beta chain was obtained from a study of T cells after posttransplantation cyclophosphamide (dated by TCRdb to the mid-2010s). About the study as a whole: Using TRB sequencing, the study followed how the T cell repertoire reconstituted after myeloablative bone marrow transplantation in which posttransplantation cyclophosphamide served as GVHD prophylaxis. Samples from roughly 35 PTCy-treated patients, along with samples from about 17 of their related bone marrow donors, underwent antigen receptor sequencing. TRB sequencing was performed on blood from all 35 or so PTCy patients with 1-year posttransplant specimens. TRB sequencing was also done on up to about 3 additional blood samples from 2 to 5.2 years after transplant in 3 patients, and on pretransplant blood from 4 patients. TRA and TRB clonality were tightly correlated in 9 or 10 samples, so subsequent TCR analyses focused on TRB only. Public TRB sequences were checked against a database of over 3,000 sequences associated with responses to pathogens, tumor antigens, self-antigens and alloantigens. General findings and caveats noted by the study authors: The TRB repertoires of T cells infiltrating skin or the GI tract showed only limited overlap with the TRB repertoires found in blood. At 1-2 months, donor-recipient similarity was low but rose over the first year, and the later blood repertoires were often dominated by donor CD8+ memory clones. Across roughly 49 patients, TRB clonality was highly associated with recipient CMV seropositivity and CMV reactivation, and PTCy diversity was similar to diversity in CNI/methotrexate controls.

Turning to this clone: The antigen it binds to is not known. Per-base quality was not reported, and no clone a single base away is much larger than it.

TRB sequencing was run on genomic DNA with either the immunoSEQ assay at survey resolution or the hsTCRB kit. Per the source publication's procedure: Initial read processing used immunoSEQ software, and repertoire analyses used the LymphoSeq R package. Clonality was calculated as 1 minus normalized Shannon entropy, and the Gini coefficient was also calculated for each TRB dataset. Phenotypes of unsorted samples were inferred by mapping TRB sequences from sorted subsets of the recipient or donor onto unsorted samples of the same recipient. Held by TCRdb, this immuneACCESS table contains in-frame sequences only and omits some clones. Under half of the omission traces to an unresolved V gene where checked; the cause of the rest is unknown. V and J calls and clone size are as listed in that table; D and trimming were resolved from the DNA. In all, the sample holds some 10,000 clones, and around nine tenths of those were seen once. The ten largest clones represent roughly a quarter of the sample.

The sample's treatment or condition label, in plain terms: high-dose cyclophosphamide on days +3 and +4 as single-agent GVHD prophylaxis. Busulfan and fludarabine conditioning, a related or unrelated marrow graft, and cyclophosphamide on days +3 and +4 were given to PTCy patients. The PTCy-treated patients were drawn from a prospective, multi-institutional clinical trial. Peripheral blood and bone marrow mononuclear cells were isolated by Ficoll-Hypaque density centrifugation and cryopreserved. Sorting of CD4+ and CD8+ T cells, including naive and memory subsets, was performed by FACS on a FACSAria II. V is shortened by 5 bases, J by 9 bases, and the region joining them spans 10 bases. From cysteine to phenylalanine, the CDR3 is 11 amino acids long. CDR3 DNA only is kept here, 33 bases in frame from base 1. The germline V gene yields SGHTA for CDR1 and FQGNSA for CDR2.

The chain is encoded by TRBV7-2 joined to TRBJ1-2; the D segment cannot be called with confidence. Material: CD4+ T cells sorted from PBMCs, obtained after allogeneic stem cell transplant with posttransplant cyclophosphamide. The clonotype comes from a young adult male patient who received an allogeneic stem cell transplant from a related donor, was CMV-positive, and had acute GVHD only. Some T cells may be donor cells from the graft after a transplant. The CDR3 reads as follows: CASSLSPRYTF. Read as DNA, the sequence is TGTGCCAGCAGCCTCAGTCCCCGCTACACCTTC.